The sequence of this T cell receptor beta chain was determined in a study of patients and donors after allogeneic stem cell transplantation. The germline V gene has CDR1 ENHRY and CDR2 SYGVKD. The CDR3 sequence is 14 residues long. The trim removed 6 bases at V and 7 bases at J, leaving 9 bases unmatched. One entry per CDR3 protein, called by TCRdb with MiXCR from the RT-PCR reads. This sample yields 150,000 to 200,000 distinct CDR3 sequences, of which approximately 30% are seen a single time; about 3% belongs to the top ten. The rearrangement uses TRBV10-3 and TRBJ2-1; 7 bases agree with TRBD2. This receptor was identified in a human donor who was either an allogeneic HSCT recipient or a stem cell or donor lymphocyte infusion donor (not recorded which). It is not recorded whose cells these are; they may come from a transplant donor. Material: blood, either unsorted or a sorted T cell fraction (not recorded which). CDR3: CAIRMGGQGNEQFF. The CDR3 region has the DNA TGTGCCATCAGGATGGGAGGGCAGGGAAATGAGCAGTTCTTC.